These 11 T cell receptor beta chains came from one sample sequenced in a study of vaccination effects on CD4 cells after COVID-19. Sequencing in the ViraFEST assay came after antigen-specific CD4+ T cells had been expanded with viral peptide pools, which were used to stimulate PBMC. Following culture for more than 9 days, CD4+ T cells were isolated. Nucleocapsid antibody tests were negative, and the vaccine recipients had no prior SARS-CoV-2 infection. Repertoires were generated with immunoSEQ multiplex PCR, while TCRdb's copy carries only in-frame clones and drops some. The sample records approximately 22,000 clones, roughly 80% being singletons. No antigens are known for them. Specimen: CD4+ T cells from PBMCs cultured with HCoV-NL63 spike peptides, collected before COVID-19 vaccination. The receptor set was obtained from a human donor who received a COVID-19 vaccine.

This clone has just one count. V gene TRBV7-9 combines with J gene TRBJ2-6, with D unresolved. With 1 base removed from V and 1 base from J, the gap between germline ends came to 11 bases. Germline CDR1 and CDR2: SEHNR and FQNEAQ (reference sequence). The CDR3 consists of 17 residues. The CDR3 DNA is TGTGCCAGCAGCTTAGTCCCCCGGTTATCTGGGGCCAACGTCCTGACTTTC. Residues: CASSLVPRLSGANVLTF.

CDR3 protein: CASSQGLVEQYF. The CDR3 DNA is TGTGCCAGCAGCCAGGGACTAGTCGAGCAGTACTTC. This chain uses TRBV3-1 (or the pseudogene TRBV3-2) with TRBJ2-7; 8 bases fit TRBD2. The CDR3 covers 12 residues. V dropped 3 bases and J dropped 6; count of bases not matched to a gene: 1. CDR1 is LGHDT, CDR2 YNNKEL, per germline (reference sequence).

This sequence joins TRBV10-3 and TRBJ2-3, with a possible D match to TRBD2 (6 bases). The CDR3 length is 15 residues. V lost 7 bases and J 0 bases, leaving 14 bases between the germline ends. Germline V lookup: CDR1 ENHRY, CDR2 SYGVKD. The CDR3 spells CAIKPTSSSTDTQYF. In DNA form, the CDR3 reads TGTGCCATCAAGCCGACTAGTTCTAGCACAGATACGCAGTATTTT.

The J gene is TRBJ2-1, the V gene TRBV7-9; 12 bases are a match to TRBD2. This CDR3 has 19 residues. Germline CDR1 is SEHNR and CDR2 is FQNEAQ (reference sequence). With 2 bases clipped from V and 6 bases from J, the junction kept 14 bases outside the gene matches. The CDR3 coding sequence is TGTGCCAGCAGCTTAATTCCGGGACTAGCGGGCTTACAAGGCAATGAGCAGTTCTTC. Amino acid sequence: CASSLIPGLAGLQGNEQFF.

This chain uses TRBV5-4 with TRBJ1-1; 7 bases match TRBD1. From germline, CDR1 is SGHNT and CDR2 YYREEE (reference sequence). The CDR3 loop spans 17 amino acids. V shed 5 bases and J 0 bases; nucleotides not matched to a gene: 13. The DNA for the CDR3 is TGTGCCAGCAGGCGGTCCCCCACAGGGGCAATGAACACTGAAGCTTTCTTT. Translating gives CASRRSPTGAMNTEAFF.

This clone was counted only a few times. The V and J genes are TRBV7-9 and TRBJ1-2, with D uncertain. Trimming left V 4 bases short and J 4 bases short, with 16 bases between. In germline, CDR1 is SEHNR, CDR2 FQNEAQ (reference sequence). The CDR3 runs 15 residues. CDR3 residues: CASSSRAGQTYGYTF. CDR3 sequence (DNA): TGTGCCAGCAGCTCCCGGGCAGGCCAGACCTATGGCTACACCTTC.

The genes are TRBV5-1 and TRBJ1-2; 8 nucleotides agree with TRBD1. There are 14 residues in the CDR3. CDR1 and CDR2 from the germline V gene are SGHRS and YFSETQ. The V gene end was trimmed by 4 bases and the J gene end by 8 bases; junction bases not matched to a gene: 10. The CDR3 DNA follows: TGCGCCAGCAGCCGGGGGGGACAGGAATCGGGCTACACCTTC. Translating it yields CASSRGGQESGYTF. The full variable domain, in which reference TRBV5-1 and TRBJ1-2 provide the parts outside the CDR3, is KAGVTQTPRYLIKTRGQQVTLSCSPISGHRSVSWYQQTPGQGLQFLFEYFSETQRNKGNFPGRFSGRQFSNSRSEMNVSTLELGDSALYLCASSRGGQESGYTFGSGTRLTVV.

CDR3 protein: CASSLRQSYEQYF. CDR3 DNA: TGTGCCAGCAGCTTAAGACAATCCTACGAGCAGTACTTC. This rearrangement joins TRBV11-2 to TRBJ2-7; unclear D gene. The length of the CDR3 is 13 residues. Germline CDR1 and CDR2: SGHAT and FQNNGV. Trimming removed 2 bases at V and 1 base at J, with 6 bases between.

The DNA for the CDR3 is TGTGCCAGCAGCTTAGGAAGCGGCTACACCTTC. Translating it yields CASSLGSGYTF. The genes are TRBV7-9 and TRBJ1-2, with D unresolved. This CDR3 is built from 11 residues. The germline CDR1 and CDR2 sequences are SEHNR and FQNEAQ (reference sequence). V lost 1 base, J lost 8 bases, and 5 bases lay in between.

By frequency in the sample, this clone is large. The rearrangement links TRBV30 to TRBJ1-2; D unclear. Trimming shortened V by 6 bases and J by 5 bases, and 10 bases separated the two germline ends. This CDR3 is 11 amino acids long. Germline CDR1 reads GTSNPN; CDR2 reads SVGIG (reference sequence). CDR3: CACVGRYGYTF. The CDR3 DNA is TGTGCCTGTGTGGGGAGGTATGGCTACACCTTC. Full variable domain (rest looked up from reference TRBV30 and TRBJ1-2): SQTIHQWPATLVQPVGSPLSLECTVEGTSNPNLYWYRQAAGRGLQLLFYSVGIGQISSEVPQNLSASRPQDRQFILSSKKLLLSDSGFYLCACVGRYGYTFGSGTRLTVV.

This chain links TRBV4-1 with TRBJ2-6, with D perhaps matching TRBD1 or TRBD2 (5 bases each). The CDR3 sequence is 16 residues long. Trimming removed 3 bases from V and 2 bases from J, with 11 bases in between. Germline CDR1 reads MGHRA; CDR2 reads YSYEKL. The CDR3 reads CASSQGPRTGANVLTF. The DNA for the CDR3 is TGCGCCAGCAGCCAGGGACCGAGGACTGGGGCCAACGTCCTGACTTTC.